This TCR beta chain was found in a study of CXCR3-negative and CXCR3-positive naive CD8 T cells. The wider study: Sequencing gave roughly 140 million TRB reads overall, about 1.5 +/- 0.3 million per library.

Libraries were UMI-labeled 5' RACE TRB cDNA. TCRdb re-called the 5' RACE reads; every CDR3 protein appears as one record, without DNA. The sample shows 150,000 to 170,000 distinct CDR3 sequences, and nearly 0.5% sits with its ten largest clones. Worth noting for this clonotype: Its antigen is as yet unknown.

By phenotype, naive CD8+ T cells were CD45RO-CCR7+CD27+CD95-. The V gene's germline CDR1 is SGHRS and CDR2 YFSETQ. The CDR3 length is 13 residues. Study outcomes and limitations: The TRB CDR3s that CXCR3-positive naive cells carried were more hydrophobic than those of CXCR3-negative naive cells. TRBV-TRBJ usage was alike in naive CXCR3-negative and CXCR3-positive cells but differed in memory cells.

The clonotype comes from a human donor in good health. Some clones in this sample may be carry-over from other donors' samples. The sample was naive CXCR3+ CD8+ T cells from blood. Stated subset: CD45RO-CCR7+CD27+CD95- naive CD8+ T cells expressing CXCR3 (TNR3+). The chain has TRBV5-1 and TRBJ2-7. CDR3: CASSLGPTYEQYF.